This TCR beta chain was documented in a study of T cell responses to AZD1222 COVID-19 vaccine. Study-wide points: At baseline, just 6 or 7 AZD1222 recipients tested seropositive. Among the donors, most were white British and more were female, and clonal diversity was possibly underestimated. The study reported that nearly half of spike-specific TCRs target unmutated variant regions.

TCRdb keeps only in-frame clones here, not all; method: immunoSEQ multiplex PCR. Among about 94,000 clones, 75% to 90% were seen once, and the ten largest hold more than 3.5%. In this sample, this clone turned up once. Its antigen is not identified. The specimen was peripheral blood, collected 28 days after the second AZD1222 dose. The receptor was derived from an adult who received the AZD1222 COVID-19 vaccine.

CDR3 sequence (DNA): TGCGCCAGCAGCCAATTTGGGACTAGCGGGACCACAGATACGCAGTATTTT. Translated: CASSQFGTSGTTDTQYF. The chain is built from TRBV4-3 and TRBJ2-3; 13 bases are a match to TRBD2. The CDR3 spans 17 residues. Germline CDR1 LGHNA, CDR2 YSLEER. V trimming: 2 bases; J trimming: 2 bases; junction bases outside the gene matches: 4.